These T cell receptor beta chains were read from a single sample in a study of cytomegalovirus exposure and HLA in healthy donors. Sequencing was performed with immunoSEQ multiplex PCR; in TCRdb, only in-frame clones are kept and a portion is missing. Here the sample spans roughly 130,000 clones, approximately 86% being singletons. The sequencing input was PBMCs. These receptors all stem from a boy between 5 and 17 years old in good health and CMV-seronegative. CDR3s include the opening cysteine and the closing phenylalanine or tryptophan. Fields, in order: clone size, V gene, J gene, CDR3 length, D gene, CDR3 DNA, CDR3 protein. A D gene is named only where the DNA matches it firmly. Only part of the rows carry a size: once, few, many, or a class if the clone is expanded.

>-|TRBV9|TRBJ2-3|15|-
TGTGCCAGCAGCTTAGGGACTTCTAGCACAGATACGCAGTATTTT
CASSLGTSSTDTQYF
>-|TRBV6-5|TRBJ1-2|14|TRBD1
TGTGCCAGCAGGCGGGACAGTCGGGAGTATGGCTACACCTTC
CASRRDSREYGYTF
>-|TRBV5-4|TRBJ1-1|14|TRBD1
TGTGCCAGCAGGAGAGACAGGGGGTTGGCTGAAGCTTTCTTT
CASRRDRGLAEAFF
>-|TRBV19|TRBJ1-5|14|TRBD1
TGTGCCAGTAGAACGACAGGGGGCGTTCAGCCCCAGCATTTT
CASRTTGGVQPQHF
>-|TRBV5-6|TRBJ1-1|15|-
TGTGCCAGCAGTACAAGTGACTTCCTTGGCACTGAAGCTTTCTTT
CASSTSDFLGTEAFF
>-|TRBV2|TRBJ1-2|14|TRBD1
TGTGCCAGCAGTCCCGGGACAGCAATCTATGGCTACCCCTTC
CASSPGTAIYGYPF
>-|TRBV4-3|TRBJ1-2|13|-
TGCGCCAGCAGCCAAGTCTCGGGGAATGGCTACACCTTC
CASSQVSGNGYTF
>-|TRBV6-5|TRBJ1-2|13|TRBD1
TGTGCCAGCAGTTACGGGCAGGGGGGTGGCTACACCTTC
CASSYGQGGGYTF
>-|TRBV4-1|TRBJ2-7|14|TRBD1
TGCGCCAGCAGCACACGGACAGGGCCCTACGAGCAGTACTTC
CASSTRTGPYEQYF
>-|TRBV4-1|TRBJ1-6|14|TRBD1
TGCGCCAGCAGGGCGACAGGGGGCTCTTCACCCCTCCACTTT
CASRATGGSSPLHF
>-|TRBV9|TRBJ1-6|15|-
TGTGCCAGCAGCGTGCAGGCCTCCTATAATTCACCCCTCCACTTT
CASSVQASYNSPLHF
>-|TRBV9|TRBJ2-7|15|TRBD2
TGTGCCAGCAGCCCTAGCGGCCTGAACTCCTACGAGCAGTACTTC
CASSPSGLNSYEQYF
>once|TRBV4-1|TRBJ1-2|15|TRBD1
TGCGCCAGCAGCCAGGGGACAGGGTTAGGCTATGGCTACACCTTC
CASSQGTGLGYGYTF
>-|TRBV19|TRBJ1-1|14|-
TGTGCCACAAAATTGGGCAGCCCGAACACTGAAGCTTTCTTT
CATKLGSPNTEAFF
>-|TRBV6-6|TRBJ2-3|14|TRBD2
TGTGCCTGCTCGGAGCGGGGTTCCACAGATACGCAGTATTTT
CACSERGSTDTQYF
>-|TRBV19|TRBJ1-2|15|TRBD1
TGTGCCGTTACTTCCGGGACAGGGGGGCACTATGGCTACACCTTC
CAVTSGTGGHYGYTF
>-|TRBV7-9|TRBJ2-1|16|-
TGTGCCAGCAGCGCAAACCCAAAACGGGTCCACAATGAGCAGTTCTTC
CASSANPKRVHNEQFF
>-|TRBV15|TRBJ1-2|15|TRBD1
TGTGCCACCAGCACCCCGGGACAGGGGCCCTATGGCTACACCTTC
CATSTPGQGPYGYTF
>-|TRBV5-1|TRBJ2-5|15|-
TGCGCCAGCAGCTTTGCCCAGGAACGTCAAGAGACCCAGTACTTC
CASSFAQERQETQYF
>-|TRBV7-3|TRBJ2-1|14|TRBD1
TGTGCCAGCAGCTACAGGGGGCGCGAGAATGAGCAGTTCTTC
CASSYRGRENEQFF
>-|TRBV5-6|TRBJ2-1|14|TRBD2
TGTGCCAGCAGCGGCGGGGGGGCCTACAATGAGCAGTTCTTC
CASSGGGAYNEQFF
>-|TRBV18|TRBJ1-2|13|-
TGTGCCAGCTCACCAGACAGTAACTATGGCTACACCTTC
CASSPDSNYGYTF
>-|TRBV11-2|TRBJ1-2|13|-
TGTGCCAGCACACCAGGGGAGTTCCATGGCTACACCTTC
CASTPGEFHGYTF
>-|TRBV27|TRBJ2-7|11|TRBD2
TGTGCCAGCCGACGGGGGGACGAGCAGTACTTC
CASRRGDEQYF
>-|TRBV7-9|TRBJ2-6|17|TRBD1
TGTGCCAGCAGCGGATCGGGACAGCAGGCTGGGGCCAACGTCCTGACTTTC
CASSGSGQQAGANVLTF
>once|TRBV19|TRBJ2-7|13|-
TGTGCCTCGAAAACAGGCTGGGGATACGAGCAGTACTTC
CASKTGWGYEQYF
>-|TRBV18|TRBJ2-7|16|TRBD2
TGTGCCAGCTCAACGATTAGCGGGAGGGCCCCCTACGAGCAGTACTTC
CASSTISGRAPYEQYF
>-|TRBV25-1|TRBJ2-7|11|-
TGTGCCAGCAGGGGGGCTTCCGAGCAGTACTTC
CASRGASEQYF
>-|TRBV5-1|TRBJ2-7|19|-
TGCGCCAGCAGCTTTCCACAGGGGGCGCCCGGACTAGCGACCTACGAGCAGTACTTC
CASSFPQGAPGLATYEQYF
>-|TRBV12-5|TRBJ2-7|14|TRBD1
TGTGCTAGTGACTCGGGACAGGGTCTCCACGAGCAGTACTTC
CASDSGQGLHEQYF
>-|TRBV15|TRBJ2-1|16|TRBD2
TGTGCCACCAGCAGAGGACTAGCGGGGTCCTACAATGAGCAGTTCTTC
CATSRGLAGSYNEQFF
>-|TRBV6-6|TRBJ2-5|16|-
TGTGCCAGCAGTTCCGGTGCTGGCGGCCGGTGGGAGACCCAGTACTTC
CASSSGAGGRWETQYF
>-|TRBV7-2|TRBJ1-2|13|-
TGTGCCAGCAGCCGCACAGGGTACTATGGCTACACCTTC
CASSRTGYYGYTF
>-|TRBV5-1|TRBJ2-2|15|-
TGCGCCAGCAGCCCCGGGGGAGCGAACACCGGGGAGCTGTTTTTT
CASSPGGANTGELFF
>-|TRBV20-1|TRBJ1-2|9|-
TGCAGTGCGGGGGGGGTCGACACCTTC
CSAGGVDTF
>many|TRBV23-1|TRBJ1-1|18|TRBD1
TGCGCCAGCAGTCAAAAATCCGGGACAGGGGGCTTCAACACTGAAGCTTTCTTT
CASSQKSGTGGFNTEAFF
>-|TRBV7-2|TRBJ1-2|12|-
TGTGCCAGCAGCCCCAGTCTCCTGTTGTACACCTTC
CASSPSLLLYTF
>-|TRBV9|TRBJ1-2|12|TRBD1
TGTGCCAGCAGCGTATCCGACAGGGTAAAGACCTTC
CASSVSDRVKTF
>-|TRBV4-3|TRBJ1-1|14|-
TGCGCCAGCAGCCAACGAACAGTGAACACTGAAGCTTTCTTT
CASSQRTVNTEAFF
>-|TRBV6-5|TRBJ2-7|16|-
TGTGCCAGCAGTTCTTCATACGACGGGGTAACCTACGAGCAGTACTTC
CASSSSYDGVTYEQYF
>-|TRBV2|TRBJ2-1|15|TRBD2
TGTGCCAGCAGATCACGGGCGGGAGCGTCCAATGAGCAGTTCTTC
CASRSRAGASNEQFF
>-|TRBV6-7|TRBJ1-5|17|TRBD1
TGTGCCAGCAGTTACTATGGGACAGACCTTAGCAATCAGCCCCAGCATTTT
CASSYYGTDLSNQPQHF
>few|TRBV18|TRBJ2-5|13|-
TGTGCCAGCTCACCGTCCACGGAAGAGACCCAGTACTTC
CASSPSTEETQYF
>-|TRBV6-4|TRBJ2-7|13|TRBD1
TGTGCCAGCAGGAAGACAGGGCCCTACGAGCAGTACTTC
CASRKTGPYEQYF
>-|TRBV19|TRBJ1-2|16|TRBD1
TGTGCCAGTAGTAAAAAGCCGGGACAGGGAAACTATGGCTACACCTTC
CASSKKPGQGNYGYTF
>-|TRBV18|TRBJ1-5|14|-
TGTGCCAGCTCCGAGGCGGGGGGCAATCAGCCCCAGCATTTT
CASSEAGGNQPQHF
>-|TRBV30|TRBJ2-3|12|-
TGTGCCTGGAGTGTAAGGGGAGATACGCAGTATTTT
CAWSVRGDTQYF
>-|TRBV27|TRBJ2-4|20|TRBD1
TGTGCCAGCAGTTCAAGGGCCGGGACAGGGCCGATGCGGGCCAAAAACATTCAGTACTTC
CASSSRAGTGPMRAKNIQYF
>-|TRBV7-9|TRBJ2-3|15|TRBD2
TGTGCCAGCAGCCTATTAGCGGGGCTCACAGATACGCAGTATTTT
CASSLLAGLTDTQYF
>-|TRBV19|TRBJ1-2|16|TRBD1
TGTGCCAGTAGTACACCCTCGACAGGGGTATTCGCTGGCTACACCTTC
CASSTPSTGVFAGYTF
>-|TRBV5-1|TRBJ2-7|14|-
TGCGCCAGCAGCGCCCTCCGGGGGTCCTACGAGCAGTACTTC
CASSALRGSYEQYF
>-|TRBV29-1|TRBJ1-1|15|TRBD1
TGCAGCGTCGATAGTTCGACAGGGATGAACACTGAAGCTTTCTTT
CSVDSSTGMNTEAFF
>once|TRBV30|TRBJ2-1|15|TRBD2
TGTGCCTGGAAAAACGGAGCGGGAGCTGGCAATGAGCAGTTCTTC
CAWKNGAGAGNEQFF
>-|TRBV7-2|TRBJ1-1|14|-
TGTGCCAGCACCCTCGCGGGGGCGCTCACTGAAGCTTTCTTT
CASTLAGALTEAFF